These 32 T cell receptor beta chains came from one sample sequenced in a study of blood T cells in healthy people across ages. Sample-barcoded 5' priming and a J-beta primer mix drove a second PCR of 7 to 11 cycles. TCRdb analysed the 5' RACE reads with MiXCR anew, one entry per CDR3 protein. The sample carries 980,000 or so distinct CDR3 sequences, about 48% recorded once. Sample: blood. The receptors shown here come from a man aged 25-45 years in good health.

Of note for this clonotype: Possible read error: a much larger clone is one base away. The chain uses TRBV2 and TRBJ2-7; D is unresolved. The CDR3 consists of 13 residues. Per germline, CDR1 SNHLY and CDR2 FYNNEI. CDR3 nucleotides: TGTACCATCATCGGCGGCCATACCTACGAGCAGTACTTC. Translated: CTIIGGHTYEQYF.

V gene TRBV29-1 combines with J gene TRBJ2-7; no definite D call. The V gene lost 6 bases and the J gene lost 0 bases, with 6 bases spanning the gap. Per germline, CDR1 SQVTM and CDR2 ANQGSEA. The CDR3 runs to 11 residues. CDR3 residues: CSVASSYEQYF. In nucleotides, the CDR3 is TGCAGCGTGGCTAGCTCCTACGAGCAGTACTTC.

V and J are TRBV19 and TRBJ1-1; D may be TRBD1 (6 bases). The CDR3 extends over 13 amino acids. V lost 6 bases to trimming and J lost 5 bases, with 13 bases between them. The germline CDR1 and CDR2 sequences are LNHDA and SQIVND (reference sequence). The CDR3 DNA is TGTGCCAGTAGACCGACAGGATTTACTGAAGCTTTCTTT. Translated: CASRPTGFTEAFF.

The J gene is TRBJ1-6, the V gene TRBV20-1; 8 bases align to TRBD1. V lost 3 bases to trimming and J lost 7 bases; unmatched junction nucleotides: 8. The CDR3 loop spans 15 amino acids. The germline gives CDR1 DFQATT, CDR2 SNEGSKA (reference sequence). CDR3 amino acids: CSARSLDRGNSPLHF. Written as DNA, the CDR3 is TGCAGTGCTAGGTCGCTCGACAGGGGCAATTCACCCCTCCACTTT.

This clonotype turned up a few times. The chain uses TRBV29-1 and TRBJ2-7, with 10 nucleotides matching TRBD1. The CDR3 covers 16 residues. After removal of 5 bases from V and 2 bases from J, the junction contained 12 bases not matched to a gene. Germline V gives CDR1 SQVTM, CDR2 ANQGSEA. The CDR3 is CSVRGQGLPATYEQYF. CDR3 in DNA: TGCAGCGTTCGGGGACAGGGGCTCCCCGCGACCTACGAGCAGTACTTC.

As regards this clonotype: At one boundary the junction diverges from the germline segment, which might be a read error. The chain combines TRBV7-2 with TRBJ2-7; D not resolved. The length of the CDR3 is 12 residues. Looked up from germline, CDR1 is SGHTA and CDR2 is FQGNSA. The CDR3 sequence: CAGSLASYEQYF. The CDR3 bases are TGTGCCGGCAGCTTAGCCTCCTACGAGCAGTACTTC.

The chain carries TRBV5-1 and TRBJ2-1; 14 bases are shared with TRBD2. This CDR3 is 16 amino acids long. The V and J ends lost 7 bases and 7 bases, in that order; junction bases with no gene match: 10. CDR1 and CDR2 (germline): SGHRS, YFSETQ. This CDR3 is CASRLTSGGAWNEQFF. The DNA for the CDR3 is TGCGCCAGCCGACTGACTAGCGGGGGGGCGTGGAATGAGCAGTTCTTC.

The chain employs TRBV29-1 and TRBJ2-4; TRBD2 is a possible D gene (7 bases). The CDR3 sequence is 13 residues long. Trimming shortened V by 4 bases and J by 13 bases, and 20 bases separated the two germline ends. Germline lookup yields CDR1 SQVTM and CDR2 ANQGSEA. CDR3 amino acids: CSVAGGPSYKQYF. The CDR3 DNA is TGCAGCGTTGCCGGGGGGCCCTCCTACAAGCAGTACTTC. The whole variable domain, remainder taken from reference TRBV29-1 and TRBJ2-4, is SAVISQKPSRDICQRGTSLTIQCQVDSQVTMMFWYRQQPGQSLTLIATANQGSEATYESGFVIDKFPISRPNLTFSTLTVSNMSPEDSSIYLCSVAGGPSYKQYFGAGTRLSVL.

This sequence joins TRBV28 and TRBJ1-2; D ambiguous. The V gene's germline CDR1 is MDHEN and CDR2 SYDVKM. The ends were cut back, 4 bases at V and 7 bases at J, with 13 bases in the middle. This CDR3 is 13 amino acids long. The CDR3 DNA reads TGTGCCAGCAGTTCGAGCAGGAAGGCTGGCTACACCTTC. This gives the protein CASSSSRKAGYTF.

V gene TRBV19 combines with J gene TRBJ2-5, with 11 positions matching TRBD1. The tail of the sequence fits TRBJ2-7 better, so the J call may be wrong. The CDR3 is 13 residues long. CDR1 and CDR2 from the germline V gene are LNHDA and SQIVND (reference sequence). The CDR3 DNA sequence: TGTGCCAGTCGCAGGACAGGGGGCCCCGAGCAGTACTTC. It translates to CASRRTGGPEQYF.

In this sample, this clonotype turned up once. The J gene is TRBJ2-1, the V gene TRBV25-1, with D hard to call. The V gene's germline CDR1 is MGHDK and CDR2 SYGVNS. The CDR3 is 11 amino acids. The V and J ends lost 8 bases and 9 bases respectively, with 11 bases between them. The CDR3 DNA reads as TGTGCCAGCGTGGGTTTAAGTGAGCAGTTCTTC. Its translation is CASVGLSEQFF. Variable domain in full (rest from reference TRBV25-1 and TRBJ2-1): EADIYQTPRYLVIGTGKKITLECSQTMGHDKMYWYQQDPGMELHLIHYSYGVNSTEKGDLSSESTVSRIRTEHFPLTLESARPSHTSQYLCASVGLSEQFFGPGTRLTVL.

CDR3 nucleotides: TGTGCCAGCAGTGAAGGGACAGGGTTGTTATCCTACGAGCAGTACTTC. Translating it yields CASSEGTGLLSYEQYF. The V gene is TRBV9, the J gene TRBJ2-7; the match to TRBD1 covers 9 bases. Germline-derived CDR1 and CDR2 are SGDLS and YYNGEE. This CDR3 contains 16 residues. V was pared by 5 bases and J by 1 base, with 10 bases of the junction left unmatched.

The chain has TRBV3-1 and TRBJ2-3; D is unresolved. The CDR3 is 14 residues long. V shed 4 bases and J shed 2 bases, with 10 bases lying between them. CDR1 LGHDT and CDR2 YNNKEL come from the germline V gene (reference sequence). The CDR3: CASSRAAATDTQYF. Written as DNA, the CDR3 is TGTGCCAGCAGCCGCGCTGCGGCCACAGATACGCAGTATTTT.

This rearrangement joins TRBV6-6 to TRBJ1-5, with 10 bases matching TRBD1. V trimming: 7 bases; J trimming: 4 bases; junction bases outside the gene matches: 10. CDR1 and CDR2 (germline): MNHNY, SVGAGI (reference sequence). This CDR3 comprises 16 residues. The CDR3 reads CASTVGQGLGNQPQHF. The CDR3 bases are TGTGCCAGCACCGTGGGACAGGGGCTTGGGAATCAGCCCCAGCATTTT.

Comment on this clonotype: Mismatch with germline at one junction end may stem from a read error. The chain employs TRBV7-9 and TRBJ1-6; D call uncertain. Looked up from germline, CDR1 is SEHNR and CDR2 is FQNEAQ (reference sequence). This CDR3 region has 13 residues. The CDR3 loop reads CASSFRDNSPLHF. CDR3 sequence (DNA): TGTGCCAGCAGCTTCCGCGATAACTCACCCCTCCACTTT.

This clonotype was counted between two and nine times. The chain employs TRBV6-2 or TRBV6-3 and TRBJ2-6; D gene ambiguous. The CDR3 runs 15 residues. Trimming left V 6 bases short and J 0 bases short, with 9 bases between. Germline CDR1 MNHEY, CDR2 SVGEGT. The CDR3 nucleotides are TGTGCCAGCAGACCGGGCAACTCTGGGGCCAACGTCCTGACTTTC. Its protein product is CASRPGNSGANVLTF.

The J gene is TRBJ1-5, the V gene TRBV4-2; D uncertain. Trimming removed 0 bases at V and 0 bases at J, with 3 bases between. CDR1 and CDR2 from the germline V gene are LGHNA and YNFKEQ. This CDR3 spans 14 amino acids. In DNA, the CDR3 is TGTGCCAGCAGCCAAGATGGTAGCAATCAGCCCCAGCATTTT. As protein: CASSQDGSNQPQHF.

With regard to this clonotype: At one end, the junction sequence differs from germline, possibly due to a read error. The chain has TRBV24-1 and TRBJ1-6, with D unresolved. The CDR3 has 16 residues. CDR1 and CDR2 from the germline V gene are KGHDR and SFDVKD. CDR3 DNA sequence: TGTGCCACCAGTGATTTCCCTGGGCTGTATAAGTCACCCCTCCACTTT. Translated: CATSDFPGLYKSPLHF.

V usage is TRBV6-5 and J usage is TRBJ2-3, with a weak D call TRBD1 (5 bases). Trimming removed 6 bases at V and 4 bases at J, with 20 bases between. CDR1 MNHEY and CDR2 SVGAGI come from the germline V gene. This CDR3 contains 16 residues. The CDR3 loop is CASRLNPQGLADTQYF. The CDR3 region has the DNA TGTGCCAGCAGACTCAATCCCCAGGGTTTAGCAGATACGCAGTATTTT.

The rearrangement joins TRBV16 to TRBJ1-2, with D possibly matching TRBD1 (6 bases). Deletions cut 1 base from V and 4 bases from J, with 19 bases between. Germline CDR1 is KGHSY and CDR2 is FQNENV. The CDR3 extends over 17 amino acids. The CDR3 DNA follows: TGTGCCAGCAGCCAATACTTACCGCCGGACAGCCCCTATGGCTACACCTTC. Encoded protein: CASSQYLPPDSPYGYTF.

This chain joins TRBV4-2 and TRBJ2-7, with TRBD1 matching 8 bases. The J call may not be correct, given that the DNA end is closer to TRBJ2-4. CDR1 and CDR2 (germline): LGHNA, YNFKEQ. The CDR3 has 14 residues. The CDR3 nucleotides read TGTGCCAGCAGCCCCCGGACAGGGCTGGACATTCAGTACTTC. It yields the protein CASSPRTGLDIQYF.

Here the CDR3 reads CASSMTGDRYGYTF. In DNA, the CDR3 is TGCGCCAGCAGCATGACAGGGGATCGCTATGGCTACACCTTC. The chain combines TRBV5-1 with TRBJ1-2; 8 bases are shared with TRBD1. Germline loops: CDR1 SGHRS, CDR2 YFSETQ. The junction had 6 bases not matched to a gene; V was cut back by 4 bases and J by 4 bases. This CDR3 has 14 residues.

The chain employs TRBV12-3 or TRBV12-4 and TRBJ1-5, with TRBD1 matching over 9 bases. This CDR3 is 15 amino acids long. V was pared by 4 bases and J by 4 bases, with 5 bases of the junction left unmatched. As DNA, the CDR3 is TGTGCCAGCAGTTCTGCCGGGACAGGGAATCAGCCCCAGCATTTT. This sequence encodes CASSSAGTGNQPQHF.

The rearrangement links TRBV2 to TRBJ1-5; unclear D gene. V lost 3 bases and J 2 bases, leaving 8 bases between the germline ends. The CDR3 is 14 residues long. Germline-derived CDR1 and CDR2 are SNHLY and FYNNEI. The CDR3 region has the DNA TGTGCCAGCAGTGAGGGGAATGGCAATCAGCCCCAGCATTTT. This gives the protein CASSEGNGNQPQHF.

The rearrangement uses TRBV7-2 and TRBJ2-1; the D gene is possibly TRBD2 (5 bases). Germline CDR1 is SGHTA and CDR2 is FQGNSA. V gave up 5 bases and J gave up 0 bases, with 11 bases separating them. This CDR3 spans 15 amino acids. The CDR3 DNA is TGTGCCAGCAGCCGGAGAGGGAGCTCCTACAATGAGCAGTTCTTC. Its translation is CASSRRGSSYNEQFF.

This rearrangement joins TRBV20-1 to TRBJ1-5; 10 bases align to TRBD1. This CDR3 comprises 15 residues. CDR1 and CDR2 (germline): DFQATT, SNEGSKA (reference sequence). V lost 3 bases, J lost 2 bases, and 4 bases stayed unmatched. The CDR3 nucleotides are TGCAGTGCTAGGACAGGGGGCGCGGGCAATCAGCCCCAGCATTTT. Translating gives CSARTGGAGNQPQHF.

This sequence joins TRBV27 and TRBJ2-4, with 8 bases lining up with TRBD1. J lost 7 bases, V lost 3 bases, and 2 bases had no gene match. This CDR3 is built from 13 residues. Germline CDR1 and CDR2: MNHEY and SMNVEV (reference sequence). Here the CDR3 reads CASSLTGDNIQYF. Here the CDR3 DNA reads TGTGCCAGCAGTTTGACAGGGGATAACATTCAGTACTTC.

This clonotype was picked up one time. V and J are TRBV7-9 and TRBJ2-1, with 9 bases that match TRBD2. The trim removed 2 bases at V and 6 bases at J, leaving 8 bases unmatched. This CDR3 region has 16 residues. Per germline, CDR1 SEHNR and CDR2 FQNEAQ (reference sequence). The DNA for the CDR3 is TGTGCCAGCAGCTTACCCCTAGCGGGGTTGGGCAATGAGCAGTTCTTC. Translation: CASSLPLAGLGNEQFF.

The chain joins TRBV9 to TRBJ2-7; D uncertain. The CDR3 contains 15 residues. V lost 1 base and J lost 1, with 12 bases in between. CDR1 is SGDLS, CDR2 YYNGEE, per germline. For the CDR3, the DNA is TGTGCCAGCAGCGTAAGTAGCTCTTCATCCTACGAGCAGTACTTC. Translation gives CASSVSSSSSYEQYF.

The chain is built from TRBV7-2 and TRBJ2-3, with unresolved D. The CDR3 extends over 14 amino acids. V was clipped by 2 bases and J by 5 bases, with 11 bases between them. Germline lookup yields CDR1 SGHTA and CDR2 FQGNSA. CDR3 amino acids: CASSLLTLRDTQYF. CDR3 DNA: TGTGCCAGCAGCTTACTAACATTGCGAGATACGCAGTATTTT.

This clonotype has just a few counts. This chain connects TRBV6-5 to TRBJ1-2; D not certain. Germline assignment: CDR1 MNHEY and CDR2 SVGAGI. The V end was cut by 7 bases, the J end by 4 bases, with 16 bases between. This CDR3 spans 14 amino acids. The chain's CDR3 is CASKPSGPSYGYTF. The CDR3 DNA is TGTGCCAGCAAACCCTCCGGGCCCTCCTATGGCTACACCTTC.

The rearrangement joins TRBV9 to TRBJ2-3; 8 bases match TRBD2. The germline V gene encodes CDR1 SGDLS and CDR2 YYNGEE. V gave up 0 bases and J gave up 5 bases; unmatched junction bases: 5. CDR3 length: 15 amino acids. CDR3: CASSVAGAGGDTQYF. CDR3 bases: TGTGCCAGCAGCGTAGCTGGTGCGGGGGGAGATACGCAGTATTTT. The entire variable domain, with the rest obtained from reference TRBV9 and TRBJ2-3, is as follows: DSGVTQTPKHLITATGQRVTLRCSPRSGDLSVYWYQQSLDQGLQFLIQYYNGEERAKGNILERFSAQQFPDLHSELNLSSLELGDSALYFCASSVAGAGGDTQYFGPGTRLTVL.